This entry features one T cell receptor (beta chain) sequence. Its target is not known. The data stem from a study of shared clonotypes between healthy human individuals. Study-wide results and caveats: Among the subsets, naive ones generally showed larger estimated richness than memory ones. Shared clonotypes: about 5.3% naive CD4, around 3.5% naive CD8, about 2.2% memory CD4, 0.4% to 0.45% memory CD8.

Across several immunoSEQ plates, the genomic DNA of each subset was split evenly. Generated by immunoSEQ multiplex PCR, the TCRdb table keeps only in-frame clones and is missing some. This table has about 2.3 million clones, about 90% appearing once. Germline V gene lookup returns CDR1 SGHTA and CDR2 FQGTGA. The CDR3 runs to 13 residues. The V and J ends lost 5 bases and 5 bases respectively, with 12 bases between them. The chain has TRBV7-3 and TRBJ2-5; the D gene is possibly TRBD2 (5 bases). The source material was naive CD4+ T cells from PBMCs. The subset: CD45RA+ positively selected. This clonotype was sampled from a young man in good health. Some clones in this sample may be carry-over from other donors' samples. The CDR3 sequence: CASSPAGMETQYF. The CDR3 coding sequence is TGTGCCAGCAGCCCGGCCGGGATGGAGACCCAGTACTTC.